The 22 T cell receptor beta chains below come from one sample, sequenced in a study of blood T cell repertoires in COVID-19. The data were produced by immunoSEQ multiplex PCR, yet TCRdb's version contains in-frame clones alone and is incomplete. The repertoire holds under 200,000 clones, with over 80% as singletons. Material: PBMCs or T cells enriched from blood (not recorded which). All receptors derive from a woman in her sixties or seventies who had recovered from COVID-19.

The chain carries TRBV13 and TRBJ2-4; TRBD2 is a possible D gene (5 bases). In germline, CDR1 is PRHDT, CDR2 FYEKMQ (reference sequence). V was clipped by 0 bases and J by 3 bases, with 9 bases between them. The CDR3 totals 15 residues. The CDR3 coding sequence is TGTGCCAGCAGCTTAGGCCGGGGTGGCAAAAACATTCAGTACTTC. Protein: CASSLGRGGKNIQYF. Full variable domain (outside the CDR3, taken from reference TRBV13 and TRBJ2-4): AAGVIQSPRHLIKEKRETATLKCYPIPRHDTVYWYQQGPGQDPQFLISFYEKMQSDKGSIPDRFSAQQFSDYHSELNMSSLELGDSALYFCASSLGRGGKNIQYFGAGTRLSVL.

The genes are TRBV24-1 and TRBJ1-1; 11 bases agree with TRBD1. The ends lost 7 bases at V and 3 bases at J; junction bases unmatched: 0. Germline-derived CDR1 and CDR2 are KGHDR and SFDVKD. The CDR3 length is 13 residues. The chain's CDR3 is CATRDRGHTEAFF. The CDR3 DNA follows: TGTGCCACCAGGGACAGGGGGCACACTGAAGCTTTCTTT.

The J gene is TRBJ1-1, the V gene TRBV6-5; D unresolved. Trimming removed 7 bases at V and 3 bases at J, with 6 bases between. The CDR3 is 11 residues long. Germline values: CDR1 MNHEY, CDR2 SVGAGI. DNA of the CDR3: TGTGCCAGCATCTCGTACACTGAAGCTTTCTTT. Translated, it gives CASISYTEAFF.

The chain is built from TRBV18 and TRBJ2-3, with D possibly TRBD2 on 6 matching bases. Germline CDR1 KGHSH, CDR2 LQKENI. Trimming shortened V by 6 bases and J by 2 bases, and 24 bases separated the two germline ends. CDR3 length equals 18 residues. The CDR3 here is CASSPLSGVSSATDTQYF. CDR3 sequence (DNA): TGTGCCAGCTCTCCGTTAAGTGGTGTGTCTAGCGCCACAGATACGCAGTATTTT.

This clone was counted many times. V usage is TRBV3-1 (or the pseudogene TRBV3-2) and J usage is TRBJ2-2; TRBD2 matches at 7 bases. CDR3 size: 19 residues. V shed 1 base and J 8 bases; nucleotides not matched to a gene: 19. Germline V gene sequence: CDR1 LGHDT, CDR2 YNNKEL (reference sequence). The CDR3 loop is CASSQAGGTGTIIGGELFF. The CDR3 DNA reads as TGTGCCAGCAGCCAAGCCGGGGGGACCGGGACTATCATCGGAGGGGAGCTGTTTTTT.

V and J are TRBV30 and TRBJ1-5, with 10 bases identical to TRBD1. V lost 3 bases, J lost 9 bases, and 5 bases stayed unmatched. Germline V CDR1 and CDR2: GTSNPN, SVGIG (reference sequence). The CDR3 length is 13 residues. The CDR3 sequence is CAWRGTGERPQHF. The CDR3 DNA reads as TGTGCCTGGAGAGGGACAGGGGAAAGGCCCCAGCATTTT.

This chain uses TRBV7-9 with TRBJ1-5, with D unclear. Looked up from germline, CDR1 is SEHNR and CDR2 is FQNEAQ (reference sequence). This CDR3 has 12 amino acids. V lost 1 base and J 6 bases, leaving 4 bases between the germline ends. CDR3 nucleotide sequence: TGTGCCAGCAGCTTAGACTCTCAGCCCCAGCATTTT. This gives the protein CASSLDSQPQHF. Looking up the rest from reference TRBV7-9 and TRBJ1-5 gives the full variable domain: DTGVSQNPRHKITKRGQNVTFRCDPISEHNRLYWYRQTLGQGPEFLTYFQNEAQLEKSRLLSDRFSAERPKGSFSTLEIQRTEQGDSAMYLCASSLDSQPQHFGDGTRLSIL.

The chain carries TRBV7-2 and TRBJ2-5, with D possibly being TRBD2 (6 bases). Germline V gene sequence: CDR1 SGHTA, CDR2 FQGNSA. Trimming removed 4 bases from V and 1 base from J, with 10 bases in between. The CDR3 runs 14 residues. For the CDR3, the DNA is TGTGCCAGCAGCTCTGGGACTGTCCAAGAGACCCAGTACTTC. It translates to CASSSGTVQETQYF.

The J gene is TRBJ1-4, the V gene TRBV5-8; D is uncertain. The germline gives CDR1 SGHTS, CDR2 YDEGEE. CDR3 length: 15 amino acids. V dropped 0 bases and J dropped 4 bases, with 10 bases sitting between them. CDR3 in DNA: TGTGCCAGCAGCTTGGTTGACGGAGATAATGAAAAACTGTTTTTT. It yields the protein CASSLVDGDNEKLFF. Complete variable domain (other parts from reference TRBV5-8 and TRBJ1-4): EAGVTQSPTHLIKTRGQQATLRCSPISGHTSVYWYQQALGLGLQFLLWYDEGEERNRGNFPPRFSGRQFPNYSSELNVNALELEDSALYLCASSLVDGDNEKLFFGSGTQLSVL.

For the CDR3, the DNA is TGTGCCACCAGCAGAGCGGGTCGAGATAATGAAAAACTGTTTTTT. Its protein product is CATSRAGRDNEKLFF. The chain combines TRBV15 with TRBJ1-4; D is undetermined. Per germline, CDR1 LNHNV and CDR2 YYDKDF (reference sequence). This CDR3 spans 15 amino acids. V gave up 1 base and J gave up 4 bases, with 10 bases separating them.

The chain links TRBV7-2 to TRBJ2-1, with 7 nucleotides matching TRBD1. The CDR3 is 16 residues long. Germline-derived CDR1 and CDR2 are SGHTA and FQGNSA. Germline trimming cut 1 base from V and 5 bases from J; bases unmatched to any gene: 8. CDR3: CASSLVGGQANNEQFF. The CDR3 bases are TGTGCCAGCAGCTTAGTTGGCGGACAGGCAAACAATGAGCAGTTCTTC. The variable domain in full, completed from reference TRBV7-2 and TRBJ2-1, reads GAGVSQSPSNKVTEKGKDVELRCDPISGHTALYWYRQSLGQGLEFLIYFQGNSAPDKSGLPSDRFSAERTGGSVSTLTIQRTQQEDSAVYLCASSLVGGQANNEQFFGPGTRLTVL.

There are a few counts of this clone. DNA of the CDR3: TGCAGCGTGGGGACTAGCGGGATCTGGGAGACCCAGTACTTC. Residues: CSVGTSGIWETQYF. The chain joins TRBV29-1 to TRBJ2-5; 13 nucleotides match TRBD2. CDR1 is SQVTM, CDR2 ANQGSEA, per germline. This CDR3 has 14 amino acids. V lost 6 bases, J lost 5 bases, and 6 bases stayed unmatched.

The chain recombines TRBV2 with TRBJ1-2; 8 nucleotides match TRBD1. CDR1 and CDR2 (germline): SNHLY, FYNNEI. V gave up 7 bases and J gave up 1 base; unmatched junction bases: 5. The CDR3 is made up of 14 amino acids. The CDR3 DNA is TGTGCCAGCAATGCGGGACAGGTTAACTATGGCTACACCTTC. Translation gives CASNAGQVNYGYTF.

This chain connects TRBV5-1 to TRBJ1-4; 8 nucleotides match TRBD1. The CDR3 extends over 16 amino acids. In germline, CDR1 is SGHRS, CDR2 YFSETQ. The V and J ends lost 0 bases and 7 bases, in that order; junction bases with no gene match: 8. The CDR3 DNA reads TGCGCCAGCAGCTTGGGGAGGTCAGGGGGCGGTGAAAAACTGTTTTTT. This encodes CASSLGRSGGGEKLFF.

The chain employs TRBV10-2 and TRBJ1-5; the D gene is possibly TRBD1 (6 bases). Trimming left V 6 bases short and J 4 bases short, with 10 bases between. The CDR3 is 13 amino acids. The germline gives CDR1 WSHSY, CDR2 SAAADI. The CDR3 here is CASRDSLNQPQHF. Here the CDR3 DNA reads TGCGCCAGCAGGGACAGCCTAAATCAGCCCCAGCATTTT.

This clone has more than one count but fewer than ten. This chain links TRBV11-2 with TRBJ2-2; 7 bases agree with TRBD2. CDR3 length: 16 residues. Germline trimming cut 3 bases from V and 0 bases from J; bases unmatched to any gene: 4. CDR1 and CDR2 from the germline V gene are SGHAT and FQNNGV. CDR3 in DNA: TGTGCCAGCAGCTTCACAAGCGGGGCGAACACCGGGGAGCTGTTTTTT. This translates into CASSFTSGANTGELFF.

V gene TRBV11-2 combines with J gene TRBJ2-3; 9 nucleotides agree with TRBD2. The junction had 8 bases not matched to a gene; V was cut back by 5 bases and J by 2 bases. There are 16 residues in the CDR3. Germline CDR1 and CDR2: SGHAT and FQNNGV. The CDR3 nucleotides are TGTGCCAGCAGCAAAAGAACTAGCGGGTACACAGATACGCAGTATTTT. Translated, it gives CASSKRTSGYTDTQYF.

J is TRBJ2-6 and V is TRBV28, with a tentative D call TRBD1 (6 bases). V was cut by 6 bases and J by 2 bases, with 14 bases left in between. CDR3 size: 16 residues. Per germline, CDR1 MDHEN and CDR2 SYDVKM. CDR3 amino acids: CASRTVHRAGANVLTF. Written as DNA, the CDR3 is TGTGCCAGCAGGACGGTCCACAGGGCTGGGGCCAACGTCCTGACTTTC.

This chain links TRBV11-2 with TRBJ2-3; TRBD2 is a possible D gene (5 bases). This CDR3 is 14 amino acids long. Trimming shortened V by 1 base and J by 2 bases, and 7 bases separated the two germline ends. Per germline, CDR1 SGHAT and CDR2 FQNNGV. The CDR3 nucleotides are TGTGCCAGCAGCTTAGCGGGGTTCACAGATACGCAGTATTTT. Amino acids: CASSLAGFTDTQYF.

CDR3 sequence: CASSPLWDRGYMNTEAFF. The CDR3 DNA follows: TGTGCCAGCAGCCCCCTTTGGGACAGGGGGTACATGAACACTGAAGCTTTCTTT. The chain employs TRBV3-1 (or the pseudogene TRBV3-2) and TRBJ1-1; 11 nucleotides agree with TRBD1. The V and J ends lost 4 bases and 0 bases, in that order; junction bases with no gene match: 10. This CDR3 contains 18 residues. Germline CDR1 is LGHDT and CDR2 is YNNKEL (reference sequence).

This clone was seen a single time. The rearrangement uses TRBV7-8 and TRBJ2-2; maybe TRBD2 (7 bases). This CDR3 has 15 amino acids. V lost 5 bases, J lost 5 bases, and 15 bases lay in between. Germline values: CDR1 SGHVS, CDR2 FQNEAQ. The CDR3 is CASSRRGAGTGELFF. CDR3 sequence (DNA): TGTGCCAGCAGCCGCCGGGGGGCGGGTACCGGGGAGCTGTTTTTT.

The CDR3 reads CASSEAGPPSGGYTF. CDR3 nucleotide sequence: TGCGCCAGCAGCGAAGCGGGACCACCCTCAGGCGGCTACACCTTC. The chain is built from TRBV5-1 and TRBJ1-2, with D perhaps matching TRBD1 (5 bases). Germline CDR1 and CDR2: SGHRS and YFSETQ. The CDR3 runs 15 residues. Trimming took off 4 bases at V and 8 bases at J, with 21 bases between the two ends.